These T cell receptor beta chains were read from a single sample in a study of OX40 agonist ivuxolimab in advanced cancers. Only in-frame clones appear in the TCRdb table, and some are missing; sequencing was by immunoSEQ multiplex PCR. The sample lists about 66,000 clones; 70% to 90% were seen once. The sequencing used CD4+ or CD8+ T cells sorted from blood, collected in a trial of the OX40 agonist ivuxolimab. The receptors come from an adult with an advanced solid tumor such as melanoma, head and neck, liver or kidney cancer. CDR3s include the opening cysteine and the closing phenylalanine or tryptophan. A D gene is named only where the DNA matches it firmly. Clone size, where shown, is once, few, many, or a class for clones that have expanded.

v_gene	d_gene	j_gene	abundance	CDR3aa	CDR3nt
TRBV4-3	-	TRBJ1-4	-	CASSQDGFGDLREKLFF	TGCGCCAGCAGCCAAGATGGTTTCGGGGACCTTAGGGAAAAACTGTTTTTT
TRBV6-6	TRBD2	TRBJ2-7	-	CASSNSGKSYEQYF	TGTGCCAGCAGCAATAGCGGGAAGTCCTACGAGCAGTACTTC
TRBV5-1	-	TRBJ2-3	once	CASSWQGHNTDTQYF	TGCGCCAGCAGCTGGCAGGGGCATAACACAGATACGCAGTATTTT
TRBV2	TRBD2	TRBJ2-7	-	CASTPGGLAGIYEQYF	TGTGCCAGCACCCCCGGGGGACTAGCTGGGATCTACGAGCAGTACTTC
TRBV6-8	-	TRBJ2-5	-	CASICGGRETQYF	TGTGCCAGCATCTGTGGGGGTCGAGAGACCCAGTACTTC
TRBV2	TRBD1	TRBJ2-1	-	CASRVSGGAFGRASFAQSNEQFF	TGTGCCAGCAGGGTGTCAGGGGGCGCTTTTGGCCGGGCCAGTTTTGCCCAATCCAATGAGCAGTTCTTC
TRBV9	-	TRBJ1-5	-	CASSGGQPNQPQHF	TGTGCCAGCAGCGGCGGACAGCCCAATCAGCCCCAGCATTTT
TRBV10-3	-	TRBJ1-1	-	CAISDRGTEAFF	TGTGCCATCAGTGATAGGGGAACTGAAGCTTTCTTT
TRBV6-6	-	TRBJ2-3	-	CASSYLFRGSHDTQYF	TGTGCCAGCAGTTACCTTTTTAGAGGTAGCCACGATACGCAGTATTTT
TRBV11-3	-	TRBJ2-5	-	CASSLRETQYF	TGTGCCAGCAGCTTAAGGGAGACCCAGTACTTC